Included here is one T cell receptor beta chain sequence, with context. Its target is unknown. Germline lookup yields CDR1 SGHVS and CDR2 FQNEAQ. This CDR3 spans 15 amino acids. The V and J ends lost 1 base and 3 bases respectively, with 10 bases between them. PCR used 60 Vbeta primers and 13 Jbeta primers. Produced via immunoSEQ multiplex PCR; TCRdb's table is partial and in-frame only. This table holds more than 95,000 clones, around 79% found once. This specimen comes from a study of cytomegalovirus exposure and HLA in healthy donors. Study results and limitations: Researchers catalogued around 150 TCR beta chains as cytomegalovirus-associated.

The chain couples TRBV7-8 to TRBJ2-1; D uncertain. Material: PBMCs. The TCR comes from a woman aged 65 to 85 in good health and CMV-seropositive. In DNA form, the CDR3 reads TGTGCCAGCAGCTTAGGTCTATCAGGCTACAATGAGCAGTTCTTC. Its translation is CASSLGLSGYNEQFF.